These T cell receptor beta chains were read from a single sample in a study of regulatory T cells in long-lasting Graves disease. One entry per CDR3 protein, called by TCRdb with MiXCR from the multiplex PCR reads. The data hold around 420,000 distinct CDR3 sequences, with 15% observed a single time. Separately, the same data were catalogued under a study of T cells in Graves' hyperthyroidism and ophthalmopathy.

The sequences come from peripheral blood mononuclear cells (PBMCs), collected at new diagnosis, from a patient treated with antithyroid drugs. Source of these receptors: a middle-aged woman with Graves disease. Both conserved end residues are part of each CDR3. A D gene is named only where the DNA matches it firmly. Not every row has a clone size; where given, it reads once, few, many or a size class.

V,J,D,size,CDR3,DNA
TRBV6-1,TRBJ2-3,NA,few,CASTWERADTQYF,TGTGCCAGCACCTGGGAAAGGGCAGATACGCAGTATTTT
TRBV27,TRBJ1-6,TRBD1,many,CASSLSIIKGGWNSPLHF,TGTGCCAGCAGTTTATCGATCATTAAAGGGGGCTGGAATTCACCCCTCCACTTT
TRBV28,TRBJ1-2,TRBD1,many,CASSSTGGGGYTF,TGTGCCAGCAGTTCGACAGGGGGCGGTGGCTACACCTTC
TRBV20-1,TRBJ1-2,TRBD1,many,CSAGQGSDYGYTF,TGCAGTGCTGGACAGGGATCGGACTATGGCTACACCTTC
TRBV7-8,TRBJ2-1,TRBD1,few,CASSLERQAGGHRRNEQFF,TGTGCCAGCAGCTTAGAACGTCAGGCAGGGGGACACCGCAGGAATGAGCAGTTCTTC
TRBV29-1,TRBJ1-1,NA,few,CSVVAGARYTEAFF,TGCAGCGTTGTTGCCGGGGCGCGGTACACTGAAGCTTTCTTT
TRBV5-5,TRBJ1-6,NA,many,CASSPQSYSPLHF,TGTGCCAGCAGCCCACAGAGTTACTCACCCCTCCACTTT
TRBV5-5,TRBJ2-7,TRBD2,NA,CASSLELAGVFGYYNEQYF,TGTGCCAGCAGCTTGGAACTAGCGGGAGTATTTGGGTACTACAATGAGCAGTACTTC
TRBV3-1,TRBJ1-1,TRBD1,many,CASSLFGQGALAFF,TGTGCCAGCAGCCTCTTCGGACAGGGTGCGTTAGCTTTCTTT
TRBV12-3/TRBV12-4,TRBJ2-3,NA,few,CASRPSADTQYF,TGTGCCAGCAGGCCCAGCGCAGATACGCAGTATTTT
TRBV18,TRBJ2-1,TRBD2,many,CASSLWTSGSGDEQFF,TGTGCCAGCTCTCTATGGACTAGCGGGAGTGGCGATGAGCAGTTCTTC
TRBV20-1,TRBJ2-2,NA,many,CSAREHWTGITGELFF,TGCAGTGCTAGAGAACACTGGACGGGGATCACCGGGGAGCTGTTTTTT
TRBV5-1,TRBJ1-1,NA,few,CASSLAAGNEAFF,TGCGCCAGCAGCTTGGCCGCGGGAAATGAAGCTTTCTTT
TRBV5-5,TRBJ2-1,NA,many,CASSVLQGGDEQFF,TGTGCCAGCAGCGTCCTTCAGGGCGGTGATGAGCAGTTCTTC
TRBV12-5,TRBJ2-7,TRBD2,NA,CASGLVVGRTSIRDYKQYF,TGTGCTAGTGGTTTGGTAGTTGGGCGGACTAGCATAAGGGACTACAAGCAGTACTTC
TRBV7-9,TRBJ2-1,TRBD2,many,CASSPASGRAPNEQFF,TGTGCCAGCAGCCCAGCTAGCGGGAGGGCCCCCAATGAGCAGTTCTTC
TRBV3-1,TRBJ2-1,NA,many,CASIGLDNEQFF,TGTGCCAGCATCGGACTTGACAATGAGCAGTTCTTC
TRBV10-1,TRBJ2-2,NA,many,CASSEYGGELFF,TGCGCCAGCAGTGAATACGGCGGGGAGCTGTTTTTT
TRBV6-1,TRBJ1-5,NA,NA,CASSARGGAVGNQPQHF,TGTGCCAGCAGTGCCCGGGGGGGCGCCGTGGGCAATCAGCCCCAGCATTTT
TRBV10-3,TRBJ2-3,TRBD2,many,CAISLWEGGTDTQYF,TGTGCCATCAGTCTGTGGGAGGGAGGCACAGATACGCAGTATTTT
TRBV12-3/TRBV12-4,TRBJ2-6,NA,NA,CASSFELLGDLANILTF,TGTGCCAGCAGTTTCGAATTATTGGGGGATTTGGCCAACATCCTGACTTTC
TRBV28,TRBJ2-2,NA,many,CASRFSRTEKGTGELFF,TGTGCCAGCAGATTTTCCCGGACAGAGAAGGGCACCGGGGAGCTGTTTTTT
TRBV9,TRBJ2-7,NA,many,CASSRDTHYEQYF,TGTGCCAGCAGCCGGGACACCCACTACGAGCAGTACTTC
TRBV2,TRBJ2-3,NA,many,CASSDEAAADSQYF,TGTGCCAGCAGTGATGAGGCGGCAGCAGATTCGCAGTATTTT
TRBV4-2,TRBJ1-1,NA,NA,CASSQEDGNTEAFF,TGTGCCAGCAGCCAAGAAGACGGGAACACTGAAGCTTTCTTT
TRBV28,TRBJ2-5,TRBD2,many,CASSLTGRGKTQYF,TGTGCCAGCAGTTTAACCGGGAGGGGCAAGACCCAGTACTTC
TRBV6-1,TRBJ1-4,NA,many,CASSPNSATNEKLFF,TGTGCCAGCAGTCCCAACAGCGCAACTAATGAAAAACTGTTTTTT
TRBV6-1,TRBJ1-2,TRBD1,NA,CASRGTEHYGYTF,TGTGCCAGCAGAGGGACAGAGCACTATGGCTACACCTTC
TRBV19,TRBJ2-1,NA,NA,CASSEYGGTYNEQFF,TGTGCCAGTAGTGAATACGGGGGTACCTACAATGAGCAGTTCTTC
TRBV5-4,TRBJ1-6,NA,few,CASSLDWGGPLHF,TGTGCCAGCAGCTTGGATTGGGGCGGCCCCCTCCACTTT
TRBV4-2,TRBJ2-7,TRBD2,few,CASSKNPTSGIYEQYF,TGTGCCAGCAGCAAAAACCCAACTAGCGGCATTTACGAGCAGTACTTC
TRBV5-5,TRBJ2-2,TRBD2,NA,CASSQVGTSGRTVPGGELFF,TGTGCCAGCAGTCAGGTGGGGACTAGCGGGAGGACTGTCCCGGGCGGGGAGCTGTTTTTT
TRBV6-5,TRBJ1-2,NA,NA,CASSSDVPFYYGYTF,TGTGCCAGCAGTTCGGACGTCCCCTTTTACTATGGCTACACCTTC
TRBV6-5,TRBJ2-5,TRBD2,many,CASSSLAGGILGSGTRGSKETQYF,TGTGCCAGCAGTTCCTTGGCGGGGGGGATCCTTGGTAGCGGGACCCGCGGTTCGAAGGAGACCCAGTACTTC
TRBV25-1,TRBJ1-2,NA,NA,CASSDATYENYGYTF,TGTGCCAGCAGTGACGCAACTTATGAGAACTATGGCTACACCTTC
TRBV19,TRBJ1-4,NA,once,CASSTLVGDNEKLFF,TGTGCCAGTAGTACCCTAGTAGGGGATAATGAAAAACTGTTTTTT
TRBV2,TRBJ1-5,NA,many,CASSEGVNQPQHF,TGTGCCAGCAGTGAAGGTGTTAATCAGCCCCAGCATTTT
TRBV27,TRBJ2-1,TRBD2,many,CASSSGTSKFNEQFF,TGTGCCAGCAGCTCCGGGACTAGCAAATTCAATGAGCAGTTCTTC
TRBV30,TRBJ1-6,NA,many,CAWSGHRNSPLHF,TGTGCCTGGAGTGGCCACAGAAATTCACCCCTCCACTTT
TRBV20-1,TRBJ2-3,TRBD2,once,CSASLAGGRDTQYF,TGCAGTGCTAGTTTAGCGGGAGGGAGAGATACGCAGTATTTT
TRBV4-1,TRBJ1-4,TRBD1,few,CASSHVPSGTGGEKLFF,TGCGCCAGCAGCCACGTCCCTTCGGGGACAGGGGGTGAAAAACTGTTTTTT
TRBV29-1,TRBJ2-7,TRBD1,many,CSVEGVTGDYEQYF,TGCAGCGTTGAAGGGGTGACAGGGGACTACGAGCAGTACTTC
TRBV25-1,TRBJ2-4,NA,few,CASSEPGIAKNIQYF,TGTGCCAGCAGTGAACCGGGAATAGCCAAAAACATTCAGTACTTC
TRBV9,TRBJ2-1,TRBD2,NA,CASSVGRGGSGSEQFF,TGTGCCAGCAGCGTAGGGCGAGGCGGGAGTGGTAGTGAGCAGTTCTTC
TRBV6-2/TRBV6-3,TRBJ2-1,NA,few,CASSYSDEQFF,TGTGCCAGCAGTTACTCGGATGAGCAGTTCTTC
TRBV7-2,TRBJ1-1,NA,many,CASSPGYEAFF,TGTGCCAGCAGCCCAGGTTATGAAGCTTTCTTT
TRBV28,TRBJ2-5,NA,many,CASSLWRQDLEETQYF,TGTGCCAGCAGTTTATGGCGACAGGACCTAGAAGAGACCCAGTACTTC
TRBV6-1,TRBJ2-6,NA,many,CASLTRALGANVLTF,TGTGCCAGTTTGACGAGGGCGTTGGGGGCCAACGTCCTGACTTTC
TRBV30,TRBJ2-2,TRBD1,NA,CAWRGQGAPGELFF,TGTGCCTGGAGGGGACAGGGGGCTCCCGGGGAGCTGTTTTTT
TRBV19,TRBJ2-1,TRBD1,many,CASSLQGAIRNEQFF,TGTGCCAGTAGTTTACAGGGGGCGATTCGCAATGAGCAGTTCTTC
TRBV29-1,TRBJ2-2,NA,few,CSARGLNTGELFF,TGCAGCGCCCGGGGCTTGAACACCGGGGAGCTGTTTTTT
TRBV4-3,TRBJ1-4,NA,few,CASSHNQGNEKLFF,TGCGCCAGCAGCCATAATCAGGGAAATGAAAAACTGTTTTTT